The present T cell receptor (beta chain) was sequenced within a study of T cells expressing NK-cell markers. Study in general: Among eight sequenced donors, seven carried HCMV seropositivity while one was seronegative.

TCRdb reanalyzed the 5' RACE reads and collapses them to one entry per CDR3 protein, without DNA. The table gives roughly 390,000 distinct CDR3 sequences; the top ten clones make up roughly 5.5% of it. Comments on this clonotype: What it recognizes is unknown.

Study-level findings and limits: The study found dominant NKG2C+ clonotypes at roughly 1.0-7.0% of CD8+ T cells in several donors. Four donors showed these clonotypes also leading the CD3+CD56-NKG2C+ fraction.

The sample taken for sequencing was blood T cells: a sorted CD56 or NKG2C T cell subset, CD4+ or CD8+ T cells, or bulk PBMC T cells (not recorded which). The source is a man aged 18-75 years in good health.

CDR3 amino acids: CASSETRHTEAFF. The rearrangement uses TRBV6-1 and TRBJ1-1. Per germline, CDR1 MNHNS and CDR2 SASEGT. CDR3 length: 13 residues.